This T cell receptor beta chain was sequenced during a study of low-dose radiotherapy and immunotherapy resistance in tumors. About the research overall: Patients were on oral aspirin 300 mg taken daily for four cycles from cycle 1 day 1.

Primers targeting TRAV and TRBV primed first-strand cDNA, covering alpha and beta chains. For amplifying TCRs, the PCR ran for about 20 cycles with Phusion, which was used together with a constant-region primer and the adapter on the V primers. TCRdb re-called the reads with MiXCR, one entry per CDR3 protein. Of 85,000 to 95,000 distinct CDR3 sequences listed, 20% to 25% were seen once; the top ten hold roughly 13%. Time point of the sample: after trial treatment. Described treatment: LDRT plus nivolumab, ipilimumab, low-dose cyclophosphamide and aspirin (RACIN trial). Inclusion covered patients whose advanced solid tumors lacked tumor-infiltrating lymphocytes. The CDR3 runs to 14 residues. The germline V gene has CDR1 MDHEN and CDR2 SYDVKM. V lost 4 bases and J lost 4, with 11 bases in between.

This clonotype originated in a female donor with ovarian cancer. The specimen was PBMCs, collected after low-dose radiotherapy plus immunotherapy. V is TRBV28 and J is TRBJ1-5, with D perhaps matching TRBD1 (5 bases). The CDR3 reads CASSWGVANQPQHF. CDR3 nucleotides: TGTGCCAGCAGTTGGGGGGTTGCAAATCAGCCCCAGCATTTT.